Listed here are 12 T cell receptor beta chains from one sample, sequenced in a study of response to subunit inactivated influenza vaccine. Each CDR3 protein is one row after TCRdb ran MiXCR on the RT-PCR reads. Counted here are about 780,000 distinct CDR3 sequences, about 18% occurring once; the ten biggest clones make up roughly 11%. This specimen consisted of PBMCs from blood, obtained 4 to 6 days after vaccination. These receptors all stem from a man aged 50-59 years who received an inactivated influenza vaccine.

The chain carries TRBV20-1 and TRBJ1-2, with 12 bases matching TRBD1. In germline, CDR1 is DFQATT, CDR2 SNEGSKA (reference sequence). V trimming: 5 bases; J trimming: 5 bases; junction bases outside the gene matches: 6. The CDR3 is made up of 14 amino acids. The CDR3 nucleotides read TGCAGTGCTGGCGGGACAGGGGGCGTGTATGGCTACACCTTC. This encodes CSAGGTGGVYGYTF.

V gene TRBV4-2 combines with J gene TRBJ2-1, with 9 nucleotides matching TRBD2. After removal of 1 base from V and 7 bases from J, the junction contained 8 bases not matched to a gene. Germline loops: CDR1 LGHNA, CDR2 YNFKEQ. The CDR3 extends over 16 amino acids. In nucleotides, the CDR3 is TGTGCCAGCAGCCAAGTCGGCGGGAGGGCCTTTAATGAGCAGTTCTTC. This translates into CASSQVGGRAFNEQFF.

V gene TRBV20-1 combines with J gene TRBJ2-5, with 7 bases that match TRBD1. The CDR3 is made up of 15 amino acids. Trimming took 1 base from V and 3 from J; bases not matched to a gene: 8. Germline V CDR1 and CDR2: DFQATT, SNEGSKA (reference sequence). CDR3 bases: TGCAGTGCTAGAGCGTACAGGGGCGTTGAAGAGACCCAGTACTTC. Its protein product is CSARAYRGVEETQYF.

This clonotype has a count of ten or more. The CDR3 sequence is CSARGRAGETQYF. The DNA for the CDR3 is TGCAGTGCTAGGGGGAGGGCCGGGGAGACCCAGTACTTC. The V and J genes are TRBV20-1 and TRBJ2-5; 7 nucleotides agree with TRBD2. The CDR3 is made up of 13 amino acids. The trim removed 3 bases at V and 5 bases at J, leaving 6 bases unmatched. CDR1 and CDR2 from the germline V gene are DFQATT and SNEGSKA (reference sequence).

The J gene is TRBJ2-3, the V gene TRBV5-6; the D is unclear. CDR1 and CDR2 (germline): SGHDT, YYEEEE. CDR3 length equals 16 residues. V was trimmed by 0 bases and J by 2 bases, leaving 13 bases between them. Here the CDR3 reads CASSLGSRHFTDTQYF. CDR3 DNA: TGTGCCAGCAGCTTGGGATCACGCCACTTCACAGATACGCAGTATTTT.

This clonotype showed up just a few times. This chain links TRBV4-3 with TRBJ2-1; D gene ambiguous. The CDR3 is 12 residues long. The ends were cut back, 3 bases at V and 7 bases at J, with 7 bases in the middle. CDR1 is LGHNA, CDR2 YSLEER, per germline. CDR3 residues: CASSHGMNEQFF. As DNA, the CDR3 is TGCGCCAGCAGCCATGGAATGAATGAGCAGTTCTTC.

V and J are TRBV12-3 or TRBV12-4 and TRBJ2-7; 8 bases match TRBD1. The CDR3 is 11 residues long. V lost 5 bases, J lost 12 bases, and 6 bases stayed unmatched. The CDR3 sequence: CASSIGQGAYF. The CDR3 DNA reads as TGTGCCAGCAGTATTGGACAGGGTGCGTACTTC.

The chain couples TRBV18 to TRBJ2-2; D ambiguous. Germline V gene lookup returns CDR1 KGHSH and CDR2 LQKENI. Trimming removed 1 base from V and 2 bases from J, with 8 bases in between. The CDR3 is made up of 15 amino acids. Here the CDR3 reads CASSPRNQNTGELFF. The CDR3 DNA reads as TGTGCCAGCTCACCACGGAATCAAAACACCGGGGAGCTGTTTTTT. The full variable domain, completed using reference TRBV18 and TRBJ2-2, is NAGVMQNPRHLVRRRGQEARLRCSPMKGHSHVYWYRQLPEEGLKFMVYLQKENIIDESGMPKERFSAEFPKEGPSILRIQQVVRGDSAAYFCASSPRNQNTGELFFGEGSRLTVL.

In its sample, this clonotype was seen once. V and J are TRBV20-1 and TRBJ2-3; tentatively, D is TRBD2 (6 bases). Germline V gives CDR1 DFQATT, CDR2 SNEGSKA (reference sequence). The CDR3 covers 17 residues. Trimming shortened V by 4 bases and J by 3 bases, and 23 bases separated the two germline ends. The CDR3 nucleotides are TGCAGTGCTACCACGAGATGGGGAGAGGGAGGAACAGATACGCAGTATTTT. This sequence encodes CSATTRWGEGGTDTQYF.

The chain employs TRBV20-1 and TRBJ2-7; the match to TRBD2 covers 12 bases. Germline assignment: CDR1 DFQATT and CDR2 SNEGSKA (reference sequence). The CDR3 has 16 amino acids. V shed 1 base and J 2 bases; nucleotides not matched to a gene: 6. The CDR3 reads CSARGTSGVNTYEQYF. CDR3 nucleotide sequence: TGCAGTGCTAGAGGGACTAGCGGGGTGAATACCTACGAGCAGTACTTC.

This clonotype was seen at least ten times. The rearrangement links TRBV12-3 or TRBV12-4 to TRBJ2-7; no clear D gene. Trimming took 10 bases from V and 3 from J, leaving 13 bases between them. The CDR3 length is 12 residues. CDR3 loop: CAIRRVSYEQYF. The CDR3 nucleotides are TGTGCCATCAGACGGGTAAGCTACGAGCAGTACTTC.

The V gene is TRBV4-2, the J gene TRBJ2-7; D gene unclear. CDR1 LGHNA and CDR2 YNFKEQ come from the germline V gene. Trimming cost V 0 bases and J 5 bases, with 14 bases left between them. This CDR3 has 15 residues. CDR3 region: CASSQESMAFDEQYF. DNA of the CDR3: TGTGCCAGCAGCCAAGAATCCATGGCTTTCGACGAGCAGTACTTC.